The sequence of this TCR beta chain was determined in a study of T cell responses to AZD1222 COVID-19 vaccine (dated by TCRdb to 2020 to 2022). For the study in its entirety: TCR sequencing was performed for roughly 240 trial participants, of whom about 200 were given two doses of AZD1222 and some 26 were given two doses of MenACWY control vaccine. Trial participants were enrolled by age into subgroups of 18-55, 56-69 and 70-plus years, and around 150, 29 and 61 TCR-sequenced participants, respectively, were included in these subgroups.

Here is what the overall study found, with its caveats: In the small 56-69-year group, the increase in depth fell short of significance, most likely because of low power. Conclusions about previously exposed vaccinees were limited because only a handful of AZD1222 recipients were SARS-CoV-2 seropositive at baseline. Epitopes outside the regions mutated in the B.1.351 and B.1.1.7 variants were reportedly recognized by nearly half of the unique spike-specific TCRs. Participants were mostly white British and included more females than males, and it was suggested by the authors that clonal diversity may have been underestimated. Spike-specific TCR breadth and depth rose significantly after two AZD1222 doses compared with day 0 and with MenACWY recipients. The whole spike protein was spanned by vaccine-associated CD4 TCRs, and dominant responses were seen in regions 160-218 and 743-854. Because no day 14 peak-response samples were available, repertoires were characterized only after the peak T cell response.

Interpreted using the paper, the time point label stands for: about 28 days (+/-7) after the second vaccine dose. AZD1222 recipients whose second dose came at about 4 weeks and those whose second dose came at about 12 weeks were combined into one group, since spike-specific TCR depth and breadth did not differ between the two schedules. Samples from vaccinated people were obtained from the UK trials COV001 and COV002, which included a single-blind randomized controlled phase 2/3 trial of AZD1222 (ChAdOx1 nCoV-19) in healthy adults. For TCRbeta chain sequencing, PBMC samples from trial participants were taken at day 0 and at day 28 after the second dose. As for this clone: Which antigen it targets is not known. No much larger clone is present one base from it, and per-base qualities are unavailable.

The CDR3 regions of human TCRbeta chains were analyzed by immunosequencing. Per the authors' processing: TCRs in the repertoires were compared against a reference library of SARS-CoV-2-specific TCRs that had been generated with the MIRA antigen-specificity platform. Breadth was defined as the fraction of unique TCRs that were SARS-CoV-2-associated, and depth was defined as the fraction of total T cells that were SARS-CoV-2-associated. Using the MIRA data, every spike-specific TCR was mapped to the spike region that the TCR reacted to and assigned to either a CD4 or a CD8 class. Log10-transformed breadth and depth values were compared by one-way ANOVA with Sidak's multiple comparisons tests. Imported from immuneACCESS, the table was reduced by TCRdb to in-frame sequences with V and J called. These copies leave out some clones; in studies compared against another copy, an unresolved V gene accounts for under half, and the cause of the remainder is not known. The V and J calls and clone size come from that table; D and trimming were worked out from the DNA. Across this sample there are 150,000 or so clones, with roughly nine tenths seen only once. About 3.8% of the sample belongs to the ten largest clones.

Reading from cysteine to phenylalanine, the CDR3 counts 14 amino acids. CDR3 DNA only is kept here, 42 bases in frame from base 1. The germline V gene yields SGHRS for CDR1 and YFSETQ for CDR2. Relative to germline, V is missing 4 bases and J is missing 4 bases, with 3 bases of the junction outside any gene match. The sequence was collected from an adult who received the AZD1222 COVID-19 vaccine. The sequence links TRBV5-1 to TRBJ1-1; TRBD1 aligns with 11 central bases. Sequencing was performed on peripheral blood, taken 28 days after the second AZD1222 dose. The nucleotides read TGCGCCAGCAGCGGCGGGACAGGGGGCACTGAAGCTTTCTTT. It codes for CASSGGTGGTEAFF.